A single T cell receptor beta chain is shown here with its context. Its antigen is not identified. This CDR3 is 14 amino acids long. Germline V CDR1 and CDR2: SGHDT, YYEEEE. V lost 4 bases and J lost 3; bases outside the gene matches: 7. Measured with immunoSEQ multiplex PCR; TCRdb has only the in-frame clones, and not every one. The table has roughly 150,000 clones, approximately 90% seen once; the top ten hold around 3%. These data originate in a study of cytomegalovirus exposure and HLA in healthy donors. Overall study results and limits: A few chains linked to CMV were shown in vitro to be specific for CMV antigens.

Sequencing was done on a sample of PBMCs. V gene TRBV5-6 combines with J gene TRBJ2-7; TRBD1 matches at 7 bases. The TCR comes from a man younger than 35 in good health and CMV-seronegative. Here the CDR3 reads CASSRRQGLYEQYF. CDR3 bases: TGTGCCAGCAGCCGACGACAGGGTCTCTACGAGCAGTACTTC.